These 10 T cell receptor beta chains were sequenced from one sample in a study of identical twins. TCRdb recomputed calls from the 5' RACE reads with MiXCR, one row per CDR3 protein. In the table there are hundreds of thousands of distinct CDR3 sequences, around 12% of which are singletons. The same sample was also studied in work on yellow fever vaccine responses in identical twins.

Sequencing was done on a sample of CD8+ T cells sorted from blood. The receptors were sampled from a young woman in good health.

The V and J genes are TRBV7-9 and TRBJ2-3, with D maybe TRBD2 (6 bases). The CDR3 is 15 amino acids. In germline, CDR1 is SEHNR, CDR2 FQNEAQ (reference sequence). V lost 5 bases to trimming and J lost 3 bases, with 15 bases between them. The DNA for the CDR3 is TGTGCCAGCAGCCCCACCGGGGGTGCGACAGATACGCAGTATTTT. Amino acids: CASSPTGGATDTQYF.

In this sample, this clonotype turned up many times. This chain links TRBV20-1 with TRBJ2-1; D remains unclear. This CDR3 comprises 13 residues. The V gene lost 5 bases and the J gene lost 5 bases, with 13 bases spanning the gap. Germline V gene sequence: CDR1 DFQATT, CDR2 SNEGSKA (reference sequence). CDR3 in amino acids: CSAAFRNDNEQFF. The CDR3 bases are TGCAGTGCTGCCTTCCGGAACGACAATGAGCAGTTCTTC.

The J gene is TRBJ2-5, the V gene TRBV4-1; D tentatively reads TRBD1 or TRBD2 (7 bases each). Germline V gene sequence: CDR1 MGHRA, CDR2 YSYEKL. The V end lost 4 bases, the J end lost 1 base, and 13 bases lay between the germline ends. There are 15 residues in the CDR3. The CDR3 coding sequence is TGCGCCAGCAGCCGAGGGGGGGACAGCCAAGAGACCCAGTACTTC. Translation: CASSRGGDSQETQYF.

There are a few counts of this clonotype. The chain is built from TRBV12-2 and TRBJ2-7; the DNA was not compared with TRBD2, the D call given in the table. TRBV12-2 is annotated as a pseudogene. The CDR3 sequence is 17 residues long. DNA of the CDR3: TGTGCAAGTCGCCGACCCGGGACTAGCGGGAGTATTTACGAGCAGTACTTC. Translated, it gives CASRRPGTSGSIYEQYF.

This clonotype was detected only a few times. The chain is built from TRBV13 and TRBJ2-3; D unresolved. V lost 3 bases, J lost 4 bases, and 11 bases lay in between. The CDR3 contains 14 residues. CDR1 and CDR2 from the germline V gene are PRHDT and FYEKMQ (reference sequence). CDR3 in amino acids: CASSLTVFPDTQYF. In DNA form, the CDR3 reads TGTGCCAGCAGCTTGACCGTTTTTCCAGATACGCAGTATTTT. The whole variable domain, remainder taken from reference TRBV13 and TRBJ2-3, is AAGVIQSPRHLIKEKRETATLKCYPIPRHDTVYWYQQGPGQDPQFLISFYEKMQSDKGSIPDRFSAQQFSDYHSELNMSSLELGDSALYFCASSLTVFPDTQYFGPGTRLTVL.

Many counts were recorded for this clonotype. The chain joins TRBV10-3 to TRBJ1-2; TRBD1 might be the D (6 bases). This CDR3 comprises 15 residues. V shed 3 bases and J shed 7 bases, with 18 bases lying between them. Germline V lookup: CDR1 ENHRY, CDR2 SYGVKD. The CDR3 DNA follows: TGTGCCATCAGTGATCCCGGGACATTGGTCGTTGGCTACACCTTC. Encoded protein: CAISDPGTLVVGYTF.

This clonotype appeared a few times. One junction end does not reproduce the germline sequence, and a read error may be involved. The CDR3 nucleotides read TGTGCCAGCAGCCAGCCGGACAGGACGCCGCTCTTC. Encoded protein: CASSQPDRTPLF. The chain employs TRBV5-4 and TRBJ1-2, with 7 bases matching TRBD1. Germline values: CDR1 SGHNT, CDR2 YYREEE (reference sequence). There are 12 residues in the CDR3.

This clonotype showed up many times. This chain links TRBV4-1 with TRBJ2-7; TRBD1 matches at 7 bases. V lost 0 bases, J lost 0 bases, and 8 bases stayed unmatched. The CDR3 is made up of 17 amino acids. Per germline, CDR1 MGHRA and CDR2 YSYEKL. This CDR3 is CASSQDLDRVISYEQYV. CDR3 bases: TGCGCCAGCAGCCAAGATCTCGACAGGGTGATCTCCTACGAGCAGTACGTC.

Only a few counts were recorded for this clonotype. The chain carries TRBV27 and TRBJ1-1; 7 positions match TRBD1. Germline CDR1 is MNHEY and CDR2 is SMNVEV (reference sequence). The CDR3 is made up of 14 amino acids. V lost 8 bases to trimming and J lost 11 bases; unmatched junction nucleotides: 17. CDR3 DNA sequence: TGTGCCAGCTCCCTCAGGGGCAGGCCAGGGGGGGCTTTCTTT. Amino acids: CASSLRGRPGGAFF.

The sample holds a few counts of this clonotype. This sequence joins TRBV2 and TRBJ1-1; possible D gene TRBD1, 6 bases. CDR1 is SNHLY, CDR2 FYNNEI, per germline. Trimming left V 6 bases short and J 1 base short, with 9 bases between. The CDR3 extends over 13 amino acids. As DNA, the CDR3 is TGTGCCAGCAGCAGGGGTCCGAACACTGAAGCTTTCTTT. As protein: CASSRGPNTEAFF.